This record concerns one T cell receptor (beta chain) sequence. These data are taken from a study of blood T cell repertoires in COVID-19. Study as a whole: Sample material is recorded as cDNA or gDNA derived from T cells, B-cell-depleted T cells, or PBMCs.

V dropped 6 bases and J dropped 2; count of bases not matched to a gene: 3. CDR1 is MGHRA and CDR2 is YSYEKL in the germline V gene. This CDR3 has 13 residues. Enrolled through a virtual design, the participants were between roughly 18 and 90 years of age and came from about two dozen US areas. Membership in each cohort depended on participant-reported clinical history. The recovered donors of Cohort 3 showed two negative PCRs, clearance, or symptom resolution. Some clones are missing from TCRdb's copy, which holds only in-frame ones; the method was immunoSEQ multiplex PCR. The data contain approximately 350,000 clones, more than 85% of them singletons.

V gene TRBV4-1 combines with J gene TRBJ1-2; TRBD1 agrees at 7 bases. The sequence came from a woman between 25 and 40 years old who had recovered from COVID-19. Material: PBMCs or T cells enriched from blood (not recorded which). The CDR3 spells CASSQGQNYGYTF. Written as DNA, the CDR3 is TGCGCCAGCAGTCAGGGACAGAACTATGGCTACACCTTC.